This entry describes one T cell receptor beta chain. The antigen is not known. This entry is derived from a study of T cell repertoires in cytomegalovirus infection. Study context: Carrying CMV and the relevant HLA type showed in public TCR beta signatures. Findings and caveats of the study: Within the response measured ex vivo, HLA-C-restricted CMV-specific TCR beta clonotypes were dominant.

The CDR3 has 17 residues. Trimming removed 4 bases from V and 0 bases from J, with 13 bases in between. CDR1 is LGHNA and CDR2 is YNFKEQ in the germline V gene. TCRdb itself ran the reads through MiXCR, one entry per CDR3 protein. The sample shows approximately 140,000 distinct CDR3 sequences, about 24% of them seen only once. Source material: PBMCs, sequenced either directly or after in vitro stimulation (not recorded which). This chain connects TRBV4-2 to TRBJ2-6; a weak D match, TRBD2 (6 bases). This receptor was taken from a human donor in good health (CMV status not recorded). Some clones in this sample may be carry-over from other donors' samples. CDR3 sequence (DNA): TGTGCCAGCAGCCCGGGACTCCAGAGCTCTGGGGCCAACGTCCTGACTTTC. Translating gives CASSPGLQSSGANVLTF.